This TCR beta chain was observed in a study of spatial heterogeneity in lung cancer. Study-wide results and limits: Blood carried ubiquitous expanded tumor TCRs more at resection than follow-up.

The CDR3 sequence is 14 residues long. With 6 bases removed from V and 4 bases from J, the gap between germline ends came to 15 bases. Every TCR cDNA molecule bore a unique molecular identifier. TCRdb independently ran MiXCR on the 5' RACE reads; one entry per CDR3 protein. The sample lists more than 35,000 distinct CDR3 sequences, roughly 5.5% occurring once. The time point denotes: sample taken at primary tumor resection. The authors sequenced whole RNA from tumor, nontumor lung or frozen PBMC without sorting. Details on this clonotype: Antigen: not known.

The chain joins TRBV12-3 or TRBV12-4 to TRBJ1-2; D is perhaps TRBD1 (6 bases). The sequencing here drew on PBMCs, taken at surgery. The clonotype originates from a female donor with early-stage non-small cell lung cancer. The CDR3 region has the DNA TGTGCCAGCAGCCCTCCGGGACAAATCTATGGCTACACCTTC. This encodes CASSPPGQIYGYTF.